These 25 T cell receptor beta chains share one sample of origin, sequenced in a study of T cell responses to AZD1222 COVID-19 vaccine (dated by TCRdb to the early 2020s). Library creation used the immunoSEQ multiplex PCR assay. TCRdb took over this immuneACCESS table, retaining in-frame rearrangements with V and J assigned. Such tables are incomplete; in checked studies, under half of the missing clones stem from an unresolved V gene, and the remainder is unexplained. Across this sample there are tens of thousands of clones, with approximately 83% seen only once. Together, the top ten hold about 3.4% of the sample. Interpreted using the paper, the time point label stands for: about 28 days (+/-7) after the second vaccine dose. The input for sequencing was peripheral blood, taken 28 days after the second AZD1222 dose. The receptors derive from an adult who received the AZD1222 COVID-19 vaccine.

This clone appeared a single time. Other DNA sequences of this sample code for an identical CDR3. Here the CDR3 DNA reads TGCAGCGTGACAGGGACTAACTATGGCTACACCTTC. It translates to CSVTGTNYGYTF. The gene calls are TRBV29-1 and TRBJ1-2, with 7 bases that match TRBD1. The CDR3 consists of 12 residues. V trimming: 6 bases; J trimming: 0 bases; junction bases outside the gene matches: 1. Germline CDR1 SQVTM, CDR2 ANQGSEA.

The chain joins TRBV7-2 to TRBJ1-1; the D gene is possibly TRBD1 (5 bases). Trimming pared 5 bases from V and 4 bases from J, leaving 14 bases between. The CDR3 has 14 amino acids. CDR1 and CDR2 (germline): SGHTA, FQGNSA. Here the CDR3 DNA reads TGTGCCAGCAGCCAGACCCTTGGGGGCACTGAAGCTTTCTTT. Protein product: CASSQTLGGTEAFF.

The rearrangement uses TRBV20-1 and TRBJ2-7; D may be TRBD1 (7 bases). The CDR3 has 15 residues. Germline-derived CDR1 and CDR2 are DFQATT and SNEGSKA (reference sequence). The V and J ends lost 3 bases and 4 bases respectively, with 19 bases between them. The CDR3 protein is CSASPPEGARYEQYF. In DNA, the CDR3 is TGCAGTGCTAGTCCCCCGGAGGGGGCGCGTTACGAGCAGTACTTC.

This clone showed up just a few times. The J gene is TRBJ1-1, the V gene TRBV2; no firm D call. CDR3 length: 13 residues. Germline loops: CDR1 SNHLY, CDR2 FYNNEI. V was shortened by 4 bases and J by 1 base, with 7 bases between the two germline ends. The CDR3 protein is CASSAVANTEAFF. The CDR3 DNA sequence: TGTGCCAGCAGTGCGGTGGCGAACACTGAAGCTTTCTTT.

The chain has TRBV5-5 and TRBJ1-2; D remains unclear. V shed 6 bases and J shed 4 bases, with 19 bases lying between them. Germline V gene data show CDR1 as SGHKS and CDR2 as YYEKEE (reference sequence). This CDR3 has 15 amino acids. The CDR3 DNA reads as TGTGCCAGCACCCAAGCGGTAACATCCAGCTATGGCTACACCTTC. Amino acids: CASTQAVTSSYGYTF.

V and J are TRBV19 and TRBJ2-3; D is unresolved. The CDR3 totals 14 residues. The germline V and J ends were trimmed by 6 bases and 4 bases, with 14 bases remaining between them. Germline V CDR1 and CDR2: LNHDA, SQIVND (reference sequence). CDR3 region: CASRADGASDTQYF. CDR3 DNA sequence: TGTGCCAGTAGAGCCGACGGCGCGTCAGATACGCAGTATTTT.

This chain uses TRBV19 with TRBJ1-2; 7 bases are a match to TRBD1. After removal of 6 bases from V and 5 bases from J, the junction contained 12 bases not matched to a gene. The CDR3 loop spans 15 amino acids. The V gene's germline CDR1 is LNHDA and CDR2 SQIVND (reference sequence). CDR3: CASSKDRQWDYGYTF. CDR3 coding DNA: TGTGCCAGTAGCAAGGACAGGCAGTGGGATTATGGCTACACCTTC.

This chain joins TRBV11-2 and TRBJ2-1; 10 bases map to TRBD2. V was clipped by 5 bases and J by 9 bases; unmatched bases: 10. In germline, CDR1 is SGHAT, CDR2 FQNNGV. The CDR3 is 15 residues long. CDR3 residues: CASSPRSGGAPEQFF. CDR3 nucleotides: TGTGCCAGCAGCCCCAGGAGCGGGGGGGCCCCTGAGCAGTTCTTC.

This chain uses TRBV13 with TRBJ2-1, with D possibly matching TRBD2 (7 bases). Trimming stripped 5 bases from V and 2 bases from J, with 13 bases between. The CDR3 covers 15 residues. Germline V gives CDR1 PRHDT, CDR2 FYEKMQ (reference sequence). The CDR3 sequence: CASSPPGGPYNEQFF. The DNA of the CDR3 is TGTGCCAGCAGCCCCCCCGGGGGGCCCTACAATGAGCAGTTCTTC.

The J gene is TRBJ2-5, the V gene TRBV28; D gene ambiguous. Between the trimmed V and J ends, which lost 3 bases and 2 bases, there was a span of 13 bases. CDR1 MDHEN and CDR2 SYDVKM come from the germline V gene. The CDR3 totals 15 residues. The CDR3 nucleotides read TGTGCCAGCAGTTTGCGAAAGAAGATTCAAGAGACCCAGTACTTC. It specifies CASSLRKKIQETQYF. Full variable domain (outside the CDR3, taken from reference TRBV28 and TRBJ2-5): DVKVTQSSRYLVKRTGEKVFLECVQDMDHENMFWYRQDPGLGLRLIYFSYDVKMKEKGDIPEGYSVSREKKERFSLILESASTNQTSMYLCASSLRKKIQETQYFGPGTRLLVL.

The genes are TRBV6-2 or TRBV6-3 and TRBJ1-4, with 8 bases aligning to TRBD1. Trimming at V came to 5 bases and at J to 5 bases, leaving 7 bases not matched to a gene. Germline V gene sequence: CDR1 MNHEY, CDR2 SVGEGT. The CDR3 sequence is 15 residues long. In nucleotides, the CDR3 is TGTGCCAGCAGTGACAGGGGCAGGGGAAATGAAAAACTGTTTTTT. Amino acids: CASSDRGRGNEKLFF.

The rearrangement uses TRBV3-1 (or the pseudogene TRBV3-2) and TRBJ1-1; D uncertain. Germline CDR1 LGHDT, CDR2 YNNKEL (reference sequence). This CDR3 has 10 amino acids. CDR3 nucleotide sequence: TGTGCTGTCGGTGACACTGAAGCTTTCTTT. This gives the protein CAVGDTEAFF.

This chain joins TRBV18 and TRBJ1-1, with 8 positions matching TRBD1. Germline V gene sequence: CDR1 KGHSH, CDR2 LQKENI. The CDR3 is 16 amino acids. J was trimmed by 7 bases and V by 3 bases; bases with no gene match: 13. The CDR3 bases are TGTGCCAGCTCACCTCAACCGGGACAGGTGACTGTTGAAGCTTTCTTT. Translating it yields CASSPQPGQVTVEAFF.

V is TRBV28 and J is TRBJ2-5, with D possibly called TRBD1 or TRBD2 (5 bases each). The CDR3 covers 12 residues. The ends were cut back, 5 bases at V and 7 bases at J, with 11 bases in the middle. Germline V gene sequence: CDR1 MDHEN, CDR2 SYDVKM. CDR3 bases: TGTGCCAGCAGTGGGACCCTAGGGACCCAGTACTTC. As protein: CASSGTLGTQYF.

This rearrangement joins TRBV18 to TRBJ1-5; 10 nucleotides line up with TRBD1. Germline lookup yields CDR1 KGHSH and CDR2 LQKENI. Trimming at V came to 6 bases and at J to 9 bases, leaving 8 bases not matched to a gene. The CDR3 contains 14 residues. CDR3 residues: CASSLGQGEMPQHF. CDR3 sequence (DNA): TGTGCCAGCTCCCTAGGACAGGGGGAGATGCCCCAGCATTTT.

The rearrangement uses TRBV18 and TRBJ1-5; no clear D. CDR3 length: 14 amino acids. The germline CDR1 and CDR2 sequences are KGHSH and LQKENI. Trimming pared 4 bases from V and 0 bases from J, leaving 7 bases between. The CDR3 coding sequence is TGTGCCAGCTCACAATCAGATAGCAATCAGCCCCAGCATTTT. It is translated as CASSQSDSNQPQHF.

The chain joins TRBV30 to TRBJ1-2; D unclear. Deletions cut 0 bases from V and 7 bases from J, with 18 bases between. Germline CDR1 GTSNPN, CDR2 SVGIG (reference sequence). The CDR3 runs to 15 residues. The CDR3 DNA follows: TGTGCCTGGAGTGTAGGTCGGACCCGAACCACTGGCTACACCTTC. Its translation is CAWSVGRTRTTGYTF.

This clone was recorded a few times. The chain carries TRBV7-9 and TRBJ2-5, with a possible D match to TRBD2 (5 bases). The CDR3 runs to 13 residues. Trimming removed 5 bases from V and 5 bases from J, with 12 bases in between. The germline gives CDR1 SEHNR, CDR2 FQNEAQ (reference sequence). CDR3 coding DNA: TGTGCCAGCAGCCTACGGCTAGCCGAGACCCAGTACTTC. It encodes CASSLRLAETQYF.

This clone appeared a single time. The chain is built from TRBV24-1 and TRBJ2-5; D is unresolved. Trimming shortened V by 1 base and J by 7 bases, and 6 bases separated the two germline ends. Germline lookup yields CDR1 KGHDR and CDR2 SFDVKD. This CDR3 comprises 12 residues. CDR3 sequence: CATSDFRWTQYF. The CDR3 bases are TGTGCCACCAGTGATTTTCGATGGACCCAGTACTTC.

This clone has just one count. The rearrangement links TRBV29-1 to TRBJ1-1; no firm D call. The CDR3 is 12 residues long. Looked up from germline, CDR1 is SQVTM and CDR2 is ANQGSEA. V lost 0 bases, J lost 7 bases, and 9 bases lay in between. CDR3 residues: CSVEDRAFEAFF. DNA for the CDR3: TGCAGCGTTGAAGATCGGGCTTTTGAAGCTTTCTTT.

DNA of the CDR3: TGTGCCAGCAGCACACGACAGTCGGGATCACCCCTCCACTTT. Amino acid sequence: CASSTRQSGSPLHF. This rearrangement joins TRBV9 to TRBJ1-6; weak D call: TRBD1 (5 bases). The CDR3 loop spans 14 amino acids. CDR1 and CDR2 from the germline V gene are SGDLS and YYNGEE. With 4 bases removed from V and 10 bases from J, the gap between germline ends came to 15 bases.

The gene calls are TRBV18 and TRBJ1-1; D may be TRBD1 (5 bases). Per germline, CDR1 KGHSH and CDR2 LQKENI. The V gene lost 3 bases and the J gene lost 8 bases, with 13 bases spanning the gap. The CDR3 runs 13 residues. The CDR3 DNA is TGTGCCAGCTCACCGGCACAGGAACGCGAAGCTTTCTTT. It codes for CASSPAQEREAFF.

This sequence joins TRBV11-2 and TRBJ2-2, with D tentatively TRBD1 or TRBD2 (5 bases each). V was cut by 3 bases and J by 8 bases, with 13 bases left in between. CDR3 size: 14 residues. Germline CDR1 is SGHAT and CDR2 is FQNNGV. The CDR3 DNA is TGTGCCAGCAGCTTTGAAGGGACCCCGGGGGAGCTGTTTTTT. This sequence encodes CASSFEGTPGELFF.

The gene calls are TRBV4-3 and TRBJ2-7, with 8 bases identical to TRBD1. Germline trimming cut 4 bases from V and 5 bases from J; bases unmatched to any gene: 4. The CDR3 covers 13 residues. From germline, CDR1 is LGHNA and CDR2 YSLEER. CDR3 sequence (DNA): TGCGCCAGCAGCCGAGGACAGGGCGACGAGCAGTACTTC. Protein product: CASSRGQGDEQYF.

This clone was seen a single time. This CDR3 reads CASRRGEKLFF. As DNA, the CDR3 is TGTGCCAGCAGGAGAGGTGAAAAACTGTTTTTT. The genes are TRBV6-5 and TRBJ1-4; D unclear. With 6 bases removed from V and 7 bases from J, the gap between germline ends came to 6 bases. The CDR3 contains 11 residues. CDR1 MNHEY and CDR2 SVGAGI come from the germline V gene.